This entry lists 6 T cell receptor beta chains sequenced from one sample in a study of T cells in Graves' hyperthyroidism and ophthalmopathy. The source material, RNA transcripts, was used to amplify TCR beta CDR3 regions. First-round RT-PCR with HTBI primers amplified the TCR CDR3 region. TCRdb used MiXCR to reprocess the multiplex PCR reads, holding one entry per CDR3 protein. This sample has about 700,000 distinct CDR3 sequences, with less than 15% found just once. The sample consisted of blood. The receptors stem from a young woman with Graves' hyperthyroidism.

The table lists this clonotype with many counts. The J gene is TRBJ2-3, the V gene TRBV30, with D maybe TRBD2 (5 bases). This CDR3 contains 14 residues. Trimming pared 3 bases from V and 2 bases from J, leaving 12 bases between. The germline V gene has CDR1 GTSNPN and CDR2 SVGIG (reference sequence). DNA for the CDR3: TGTGCCTGGAGGCACGGACTTTCCACAGATACGCAGTATTTT. Translating gives CAWRHGLSTDTQYF.

This clonotype was found many times. The chain couples TRBV28 to TRBJ2-2; 10 positions match TRBD2. Germline V gene sequence: CDR1 MDHEN, CDR2 SYDVKM. J lost 2 bases, V lost 5 bases, and 8 bases had no gene match. The CDR3 contains 17 residues. The CDR3 sequence: CASSLRGLADNTGELFF. The CDR3 nucleotides are TGTGCCAGCAGTCTCCGAGGACTAGCGGATAACACCGGGGAGCTGTTTTTT.

In the case of this clonotype: A much larger clone differs by one base, so this may be a read error. This rearrangement joins TRBV30 to TRBJ2-3; 8 positions match TRBD1. There are 14 residues in the CDR3. In germline, CDR1 is GTSNPN, CDR2 SVGIG (reference sequence). The ends lost 2 bases at V and 3 bases at J; junction bases unmatched: 4. The chain's CDR3 is CAWSLRQGTDTQYF. CDR3 bases: TGTGCCTGGAGTCTCAGACAGGGGACAGATACGCAGTATTTT. Full variable domain (rest looked up from reference TRBV30 and TRBJ2-3): SQTIHQWPATLVQPVGSPLSLECTVEGTSNPNLYWYRQAAGRGLQLLFYSVGIGQISSEVPQNLSASRPQDRQFILSSKKLLLSDSGFYLCAWSLRQGTDTQYFGPGTRLTVL.

The sample holds a few counts of this clonotype. V and J are TRBV5-1 and TRBJ2-5; D is undetermined. The ends were cut back, 0 bases at V and 1 base at J, with 7 bases in the middle. CDR3 length equals 14 residues. The germline gives CDR1 SGHRS, CDR2 YFSETQ. For the CDR3, the DNA is TGCGCCAGCAGCTTGGGTCACATCCAAGAGACCCAGTACTTC. This translates into CASSLGHIQETQYF.

This clonotype was recorded many times. The chain has TRBV5-6 and TRBJ1-1, with 8 bases fitting TRBD1. With 4 bases clipped from V and 3 bases from J, the junction kept 14 bases outside the gene matches. This CDR3 has 17 amino acids. Per germline, CDR1 SGHDT and CDR2 YYEEEE. Here the CDR3 DNA reads TGTGCCAGCAGCGGGAGCCACAGGGGGTTTTGGGACACTGAAGCTTTCTTT. Amino acids: CASSGSHRGFWDTEAFF.

This clonotype was counted ten times or more. The chain is built from TRBV20-1 and TRBJ2-4, with 8 bases identical to TRBD2. Germline loops: CDR1 DFQATT, CDR2 SNEGSKA (reference sequence). With V trimmed by 3 bases and J by 6 bases, 7 bases remained unmatched. The CDR3 is 14 amino acids. CDR3: CSARGGRSGNIQYF. CDR3 in DNA: TGCAGTGCTAGGGGCGGGAGGTCCGGAAACATTCAGTACTTC.